This T cell receptor (beta chain) was found in a study of OX40 agonist ivuxolimab in advanced cancers. Looking at the study overall: Participants averaged approximately 65 years of age (range about 23 to 80) and were around 80% male.

This CDR3 region has 17 residues. The germline V gene has CDR1 SGHVS and CDR2 FQNEAQ. The germline V and J ends were trimmed by 1 base and 0 bases, with 10 bases remaining between them. Study-level points and caveats: Certain nonresponding patients likewise had low normalized T-cell clonal expansion. Undetermined was the antigen specificity of the expanded peripheral T cells.

As regards this clone: The target antigen is unknown.

Method: immunoSEQ multiplex PCR; TCRdb's copy keeps in-frame clones and lacks some. Of around 150,000 clones in the sample, around 94% were seen once. Sequenced material: CD4+ or CD8+ T cells sorted from blood, taken in a trial of the OX40 agonist ivuxolimab. This chain links TRBV7-8 with TRBJ1-6; tentatively, D is TRBD1 (5 bases). This TCR derives from an adult with an advanced solid tumor such as melanoma, head and neck, liver or kidney cancer. The CDR3 loop is CASSLGGTASYNSPLHF. The CDR3 nucleotides read TGTGCCAGCAGCTTAGGGGGGACGGCCTCCTATAATTCACCCCTCCACTTT.